One sample yielded the 8 T cell receptor beta chains listed below, sequenced in a study of T cells in Graves' hyperthyroidism and ophthalmopathy. Researchers took RNA transcripts and amplified the TCR beta CDR3 regions from them. HTBI primers drove first-round RT-PCR of the TCR CDR3. Via MiXCR, TCRdb re-called the multiplex PCR reads, giving one row per CDR3 protein. The table has around 600,000 distinct CDR3 sequences, 16% seen once. Sequencing was carried out using blood. The receptors shown here come from a woman aged 40 to 49 with Graves' ophthalmopathy.

This clonotype was observed at least ten times. The genes are TRBV3-1 and TRBJ1-2; tentative D call: TRBD1 (5 bases). The V and J ends lost 0 bases and 4 bases respectively, with 12 bases between them. Germline values: CDR1 LGHDT, CDR2 YNNKEL (reference sequence). The CDR3 totals 15 residues. CDR3 nucleotides: TGTGCCAGCAGCCAAGAGGTTCAGGGTTCCTATGGCTACACCTTC. Translated, it gives CASSQEVQGSYGYTF.

This clonotype was found many times. J is TRBJ2-7 and V is TRBV30, with D maybe TRBD1 (6 bases). There are 14 residues in the CDR3. V shed 0 bases and J shed 3 bases, with 12 bases lying between them. The germline V gene encodes CDR1 GTSNPN and CDR2 SVGIG (reference sequence). As DNA, the CDR3 is TGTGCCTGGAGTGTGGGACAAGACAACTACGAGCAGTACTTC. Its protein product is CAWSVGQDNYEQYF.

The gene calls are TRBV7-9 and TRBJ1-1; D is undetermined. V dropped 2 bases and J dropped 3 bases, with 10 bases sitting between them. Germline CDR1 SEHNR, CDR2 FQNEAQ (reference sequence). This CDR3 contains 14 residues. CDR3 loop: CASSLQPGDTEAFF. CDR3 DNA sequence: TGTGCCAGCAGCTTACAGCCCGGGGACACTGAAGCTTTCTTT. The full variable domain, in which reference TRBV7-9 and TRBJ1-1 provide the parts outside the CDR3, is DTGVSQNPRHKITKRGQNVTFRCDPISEHNRLYWYRQTLGQGPEFLTYFQNEAQLEKSRLLSDRFSAERPKGSFSTLEIQRTEQGDSAMYLCASSLQPGDTEAFFGQGTRLTVV.

There are many counts of this clonotype. The genes are TRBV2 and TRBJ2-2; D is unclear. Germline CDR1 and CDR2: SNHLY and FYNNEI. The germline V and J ends were trimmed by 5 bases and 0 bases, with 10 bases remaining between them. There are 15 residues in the CDR3. The CDR3: CASSQRPPNTGELFF. DNA for the CDR3: TGTGCCAGCAGTCAACGGCCGCCGAACACCGGGGAGCTGTTTTTT. The full variable domain, rest sourced from reference TRBV2 and TRBJ2-2, is EPEVTQTPSHQVTQMGQEVILRCVPISNHLYFYWYRQILGQKVEFLVSFYNNEISEKSEIFDDQFSVERPDGSNFTLKIRSTKLEDSAMYFCASSQRPPNTGELFFGEGSRLTVL.

V is TRBV6-1 and J is TRBJ1-2; a possible D gene is TRBD1 (5 bases). Trimming removed 7 bases from V and 1 base from J, with 13 bases in between. The CDR3 runs 14 residues. Germline V gene sequence: CDR1 MNHNS, CDR2 SASEGT. The CDR3 region has the DNA TGTGCCAGCAAACAAGGGGCAGATAACTATGGCTACACCTTC. Translating gives CASKQGADNYGYTF.

This clonotype has a handful of counts. The DNA for the CDR3 is TGTGCCAGCAGTGAACGGGGAGCGGCGAACACCGGGGAGCTGTTTTTT. It translates to CASSERGAANTGELFF. This chain uses TRBV6-1 with TRBJ2-2, with D perhaps TRBD2 (5 bases). Deletions cut 2 bases from V and 0 bases from J, with 10 bases between. Germline CDR1 reads MNHNS; CDR2 reads SASEGT. This CDR3 spans 16 amino acids.

This clonotype has at least ten counts. V usage is TRBV28 and J usage is TRBJ1-2; 8 bases fit TRBD1. V gave up 8 bases and J gave up 3 bases; unmatched junction bases: 2. Germline values: CDR1 MDHEN, CDR2 SYDVKM. The CDR3 sequence is 12 residues long. The CDR3 here is CASSTGDYGYTF. The CDR3 DNA sequence: TGTGCCAGCTCGACAGGGGACTATGGCTACACCTTC.

This sequence joins TRBV5-4 and TRBJ2-2; no clear D gene. The V gene's germline CDR1 is SGHNT and CDR2 YYREEE (reference sequence). The CDR3 loop spans 17 amino acids. V was clipped by 0 bases and J by 5 bases, with 17 bases between them. The CDR3, as DNA: TGTGCCAGCAGCTTGGATTTGGCGGCGAGTACGACCGGGGAGCTGTTTTTT. Protein: CASSLDLAASTTGELFF.